Detailed here is one T cell receptor beta chain. TCRdb independently ran MiXCR on the RT-PCR reads; one entry per CDR3 protein. The table lists hundreds of thousands of distinct CDR3 sequences, approximately 15% of them singletons. The CDR3 runs to 16 residues. The V end lost 2 bases, the J end lost 0 bases, and 13 bases lay between the germline ends. Germline assignment: CDR1 MNHNY and CDR2 SVGAGI (reference sequence). The TCR was taken from a female donor in good health, serving as a healthy control. This chain connects TRBV6-6 to TRBJ2-5; D not certain. Sequenced sample: memory CD4+ T cells from blood. DNA of the CDR3: TGTGCCAGCAGTTACGCGGTGGGATCGTACCAAGAGACCCAGTACTTC. This codes for CASSYAVGSYQETQYF.